The T cell receptor beta chain described here comes from a study of blood T cell repertoires in COVID-19. Germline lookup yields CDR1 MNHNY and CDR2 SVGAGI (reference sequence). The CDR3 length is 12 residues. Some clones are missing from TCRdb's copy, which holds only in-frame ones; the method was immunoSEQ multiplex PCR. The table shows 150,000 to 200,000 clones, with 80% to 95% occurring only once. V usage is TRBV6-6 and J usage is TRBJ2-7, with D tentatively TRBD1 (5 bases). This sequence was found in a man aged 25 to 40 with COVID-19, enrolled during active disease. The sequenced sample consisted of peripheral blood. The CDR3 protein is CAAGLSTYEQYF. The DNA of the CDR3 is TGTGCGGCAGGGCTTTCTACCTACGAGCAGTACTTC.